What follows are 9 T cell receptor beta chains derived from one specimen sequenced in a study of blood T cell repertoires in COVID-19. Clones were sequenced by immunoSEQ multiplex PCR, and TCRdb holds only the in-frame ones, with some missing. The data contain 210,000 or so clones, more than 80% of them singletons. The sample was peripheral blood. These receptors came from a woman older than 75 with COVID-19, enrolled during active disease.

This chain connects TRBV5-1 to TRBJ2-5, with 13 bases fitting TRBD2. The CDR3 totals 16 residues. V lost 4 bases and J lost 5; bases outside the gene matches: 8. From germline, CDR1 is SGHRS and CDR2 YFSETQ. CDR3 loop: CASSPGLAGATETQYF. DNA for the CDR3: TGCGCCAGCAGCCCCGGACTAGCGGGAGCGACGGAGACCCAGTACTTC.

This clone was seen a few times. J is TRBJ1-2 and V is TRBV4-2; 9 bases agree with TRBD1. This CDR3 is built from 15 residues. Losses at the gene ends were 1 base for V and 7 bases for J; bases not matched to a gene: 7. Per the germline V gene, CDR1 is LGHNA and CDR2 is YNFKEQ. The CDR3 region is CASSQADRGLFGYTF. The CDR3 nucleotides are TGTGCCAGCAGCCAAGCGGACAGGGGACTCTTTGGCTACACCTTC.

The chain uses TRBV9 and TRBJ2-2, with D possibly matching TRBD2 (7 bases). This CDR3 region has 14 residues. Germline CDR1 is SGDLS and CDR2 is YYNGEE. Trimming shortened V by 7 bases and J by 3 bases, and 13 bases separated the two germline ends. The chain's CDR3 is CASVGGPDTGELFF. The CDR3 nucleotides are TGTGCCAGCGTCGGGGGGCCCGACACCGGGGAGCTGTTTTTT.

The gene calls are TRBV4-1 and TRBJ2-7; D not certain. CDR1 and CDR2 (germline): MGHRA, YSYEKL. CDR3 length: 15 residues. The ends were cut back, 0 bases at V and 6 bases at J, with 15 bases in the middle. This chain's CDR3 is CASSQDRDTLGEQYF. The CDR3 nucleotides are TGCGCCAGCAGCCAAGATCGAGACACGTTGGGCGAGCAGTACTTC.

V and J are TRBV12-5 and TRBJ1-2; tentative D call: TRBD1 (6 bases). V was trimmed by 4 bases and J by 7 bases, leaving 13 bases between them. Per the germline V gene, CDR1 is LGHNT and CDR2 is FRNRAP. CDR3 length: 13 residues. The DNA of the CDR3 is TGTGCTAGTGGTTCGATGGGGGCTGGTGGCTACACCTTC. This sequence encodes CASGSMGAGGYTF.

This clone was counted a single time. The DNA of the CDR3 is TGTGCCAGCAGTGAGGGGACTAGCGGGTACTTCGGGGGCATTCAGTACTTC. Translated, it gives CASSEGTSGYFGGIQYF. The chain has TRBV6-1 and TRBJ2-4; 12 positions agree with TRBD2. Trimming cost V 3 bases and J 9 bases; bases outside gene matches: 12. The CDR3 spans 17 residues. The V gene's germline CDR1 is MNHNS and CDR2 SASEGT.

This clone was observed a few times. The chain employs TRBV19 and TRBJ1-3, with D unclear. The length of the CDR3 is 13 residues. V gave up 2 bases and J gave up 0 bases, with 2 bases separating them. CDR1 LNHDA and CDR2 SQIVND come from the germline V gene (reference sequence). The CDR3 spells CASSILSGNTIYF. For the CDR3, the DNA is TGTGCCAGTAGTATACTCTCTGGAAACACCATATATTTT.

This sequence joins TRBV7-9 and TRBJ2-1; TRBD2 aligns across 8 bases. Germline values: CDR1 SEHNR, CDR2 FQNEAQ (reference sequence). CDR3 length: 19 amino acids. V lost 6 bases to trimming and J lost 0 bases; unmatched junction nucleotides: 16. The CDR3 sequence: CASSGGASGYTSSYNEQFF. As DNA, the CDR3 is TGTGCCAGCAGTGGGGGAGCTAGCGGGTATACCAGCTCCTACAATGAGCAGTTCTTC.

The chain carries TRBV19 and TRBJ2-7; 9 bases map to TRBD2. In germline, CDR1 is LNHDA, CDR2 SQIVND (reference sequence). V lost 7 bases and J lost 9; bases outside the gene matches: 7. This CDR3 has 12 amino acids. The CDR3: CASTTSGGRQYF. CDR3 nucleotide sequence: TGTGCCAGTACGACTAGCGGAGGTCGGCAGTACTTC.